A single sample gave rise to the 21 T cell receptor beta chains below, sequenced in a study of OX40 agonist ivuxolimab in advanced cancers. The protocol was immunoSEQ multiplex PCR, while the TCRdb copy is restricted to in-frame clones and leaves out a portion. The sample consists of about 100,000 clones, 90% of them appearing once. Sequencing was performed on CD4+ or CD8+ T cells sorted from blood, taken in a trial of the OX40 agonist ivuxolimab. Every receptor here comes from an adult with an advanced solid tumor such as melanoma, head and neck, liver or kidney cancer.

The V gene is TRBV28, the J gene TRBJ1-4, with D possibly TRBD1 on 5 matching bases. The CDR3 is made up of 15 amino acids. Trimming took 3 bases from V and 7 from J, leaving 15 bases between them. Germline assignment: CDR1 MDHEN and CDR2 SYDVKM. The CDR3 sequence is CASSLITGPSEKLFF. In DNA form, the CDR3 reads TGTGCCAGCAGTTTGATTACAGGACCGAGTGAAAAACTGTTTTTT.

CDR3 coding DNA: TGTGCCAGCTCACCGGGACAGACAAACACCGGGGAGCTGTTTTTT. It specifies CASSPGQTNTGELFF. The genes are TRBV18 and TRBJ2-2; 7 nucleotides agree with TRBD1. The ends lost 3 bases at V and 2 bases at J; junction bases unmatched: 3. The CDR3 is 15 residues long. Germline lookup yields CDR1 KGHSH and CDR2 LQKENI.

The rearrangement joins TRBV29-1 to TRBJ2-7; no firm D call. Germline-derived CDR1 and CDR2 are SQVTM and ANQGSEA. V lost 3 bases and J 5 bases, leaving 14 bases between the germline ends. The length of the CDR3 is 13 residues. The CDR3 sequence is CSVEGRRVNEQYF. CDR3 DNA sequence: TGCAGCGTTGAGGGAAGAAGAGTGAACGAGCAGTACTTC.

J is TRBJ2-7 and V is TRBV28, with 9 bases aligning to TRBD2. V shed 2 bases, J shed 7 bases, and the junction held 9 bases outside the gene matches. Germline V CDR1 and CDR2: MDHEN, SYDVKM. The CDR3 is made up of 15 amino acids. The CDR3 here is CASSLIGSGRGEQYF. CDR3 nucleotide sequence: TGTGCCAGCAGTTTAATCGGTAGCGGGAGAGGAGAGCAGTACTTC.

V usage is TRBV19 and J usage is TRBJ2-7; 8 bases align to TRBD1. The CDR3 is 15 amino acids. Germline V gene lookup returns CDR1 LNHDA and CDR2 SQIVND (reference sequence). Unmatched junction bases numbered 10, after V lost 3 bases and J lost 6 bases. CDR3 amino acids: CASSIAAGGGFEQYF. CDR3 bases: TGTGCCAGTAGTATCGCTGCAGGGGGCGGATTCGAGCAGTACTTC. The full variable domain, in which reference TRBV19 and TRBJ2-7 provide the parts outside the CDR3, is DGGITQSPKYLFRKEGQNVTLSCEQNLNHDAMYWYRQDPGQGLRLIYYSQIVNDFQKGDIAEGYSVSREKKESFPLTVTSAQKNPTAFYLCASSIAAGGGFEQYFGPGTRLTVT.

This rearrangement joins TRBV11-3 to TRBJ1-5; 8 bases align to TRBD1. The CDR3 extends over 18 amino acids. V dropped 1 base and J dropped 2; count of bases not matched to a gene: 10. Germline-derived CDR1 and CDR2 are SGHNT and YENEEA. CDR3 in amino acids: CASSLVGQGSSGNQPQHF. CDR3 DNA sequence: TGTGCCAGCAGCTTAGTCGGACAGGGTTCATCCGGCAATCAGCCCCAGCATTTT.

V is TRBV28 and J is TRBJ2-3, with TRBD1 identical over 9 bases. Germline V gene data show CDR1 as MDHEN and CDR2 as SYDVKM. The J segment lost 5 bases and the V segment lost 9 bases, leaving 3 bases of the junction unmatched. The CDR3 contains 12 residues. The chain's CDR3 is CASKTGGDTQYF. The CDR3 DNA reads as TGTGCCAGTAAGACAGGGGGAGATACGCAGTATTTT.

The gene calls are TRBV30 and TRBJ2-5; 8 bases fit TRBD1. Germline V CDR1 and CDR2: GTSNPN, SVGIG (reference sequence). The CDR3 spans 13 residues. V dropped 3 bases and J dropped 2; count of bases not matched to a gene: 2. The CDR3 loop is CAWSRQGQETQYF. The DNA of the CDR3 is TGTGCCTGGAGCCGACAGGGGCAAGAGACCCAGTACTTC.

The chain employs TRBV7-8 and TRBJ1-1; D perhaps matches TRBD1 (5 bases). The CDR3 covers 12 residues. With 3 bases removed from V and 5 bases from J, the gap between germline ends came to 7 bases. Germline lookup yields CDR1 SGHVS and CDR2 FQNEAQ. The CDR3 DNA sequence: TGTGCCAGCAGCTTGGGGGTAACTGAAGCTTTCTTT. Residues: CASSLGVTEAFF.

The V and J genes are TRBV5-1 and TRBJ2-5; 10 nucleotides match TRBD2. The CDR3 has 17 residues. After removal of 4 bases from V and 1 base from J, the junction contained 10 bases not matched to a gene. Germline-derived CDR1 and CDR2 are SGHRS and YFSETQ. Here the CDR3 DNA reads TGCGCCAGCAGCCCGGACTCGGGACTAGCGAGCCAAGAGACCCAGTACTTC. Protein product: CASSPDSGLASQETQYF.

The chain is built from TRBV10-2 and TRBJ2-2, with TRBD1 matching 9 bases. Germline loops: CDR1 WSHSY, CDR2 SAAADI. V dropped 7 bases and J dropped 11; count of bases not matched to a gene: 8. The CDR3 has 13 amino acids. The CDR3 here is CASIPTGGRELFF. The CDR3 nucleotides are TGCGCCAGCATCCCGACAGGGGGACGAGAGCTGTTTTTT.

This clone was counted between two and nine times. The V and J genes are TRBV9 and TRBJ1-2, with D unresolved. Deletions cut 3 bases from V and 4 bases from J, with 10 bases between. The length of the CDR3 is 13 residues. Germline lookup yields CDR1 SGDLS and CDR2 YYNGEE. CDR3 DNA: TGTGCCAGCAGCGAGGCGATTAGCTATGGCTACACCTTC. Translation gives CASSEAISYGYTF. Filled out from reference TRBV9 and TRBJ1-2, the complete variable domain reads DSGVTQTPKHLITATGQRVTLRCSPRSGDLSVYWYQQSLDQGLQFLIQYYNGEERAKGNILERFSAQQFPDLHSELNLSSLELGDSALYFCASSEAISYGYTFGSGTRLTVV.

This chain joins TRBV18 and TRBJ2-1; D is uncertain. The CDR3 length is 12 residues. Per the germline V gene, CDR1 is KGHSH and CDR2 is LQKENI. Trimming removed 1 base at V and 7 bases at J, with 5 bases between. The CDR3 protein is CASSPLGNEQFF. Written as DNA, the CDR3 is TGTGCCAGCTCACCACTTGGAAATGAGCAGTTCTTC.

The V call is TRBV13, the J call TRBJ1-3; D is undetermined. This CDR3 spans 16 amino acids. Germline CDR1 PRHDT, CDR2 FYEKMQ (reference sequence). Trimming stripped 1 base from V and 0 bases from J, with 10 bases between. CDR3 coding DNA: TGTGCCAGCAGCTTAGATAGGCGCCCCTCTGGAAACACCATATATTTT. It encodes CASSLDRRPSGNTIYF. Full variable domain (missing parts from reference TRBV13 and TRBJ1-3): AAGVIQSPRHLIKEKRETATLKCYPIPRHDTVYWYQQGPGQDPQFLISFYEKMQSDKGSIPDRFSAQQFSDYHSELNMSSLELGDSALYFCASSLDRRPSGNTIYFGEGSWLTVV.

The chain uses TRBV5-8 and TRBJ2-7; 13 bases are a match to TRBD2. Per the germline V gene, CDR1 is SGHTS and CDR2 is YDEGEE. V was pared by 4 bases and J by 6 bases, with 10 bases of the junction left unmatched. CDR3 size: 16 residues. The CDR3 coding sequence is TGTGCCAGCAGCAGGGGACTAGCGGGATCGTTTGGCGAGCAGTACTTC. Protein sequence: CASSRGLAGSFGEQYF. The whole variable domain, filled in from reference TRBV5-8 and TRBJ2-7, reads EAGVTQSPTHLIKTRGQQATLRCSPISGHTSVYWYQQALGLGLQFLLWYDEGEERNRGNFPPRFSGRQFPNYSSELNVNALELEDSALYLCASSRGLAGSFGEQYFGPGTRLTVT.

The gene calls are TRBV2 and TRBJ2-3; no definite D call. V was shortened by 6 bases and J by 0 bases, with 19 bases between the two germline ends. Germline V gene lookup returns CDR1 SNHLY and CDR2 FYNNEI. The length of the CDR3 is 17 residues. CDR3 loop: CASRSQLLETSTDTQYF. The CDR3 DNA follows: TGTGCCAGCAGGTCCCAACTCCTAGAGACTAGCACAGATACGCAGTATTTT.

CDR3 sequence: CSVMRGQETQYF. CDR3 nucleotides: TGCAGCGTCATGCGGGGTCAAGAGACCCAGTACTTC. The J gene is TRBJ2-5, the V gene TRBV29-1, with D perhaps matching TRBD2 (6 bases). The length of the CDR3 is 12 residues. Germline V gene data show CDR1 as SQVTM and CDR2 as ANQGSEA. The germline V and J ends were trimmed by 6 bases and 2 bases, with 10 bases remaining between them.

The chain joins TRBV19 to TRBJ2-3, with 7 bases fitting TRBD2. From germline, CDR1 is LNHDA and CDR2 SQIVND (reference sequence). J was trimmed by 5 bases and V by 6 bases; bases with no gene match: 11. There are 15 residues in the CDR3. In DNA, the CDR3 is TGTGCCAGTAGCCGGGTCGCGGGGGTTAGAGATACGCAGTATTTT. It is translated as CASSRVAGVRDTQYF.

The chain has TRBV19 and TRBJ2-7, with D perhaps given as TRBD1 or TRBD2 (5 bases each). The CDR3 is 13 amino acids. Trimming removed 5 bases at V and 5 bases at J, with 13 bases between. From germline, CDR1 is LNHDA and CDR2 SQIVND (reference sequence). CDR3 nucleotide sequence: TGTGCCAGTAGTTTGACGGTGGGGGACGAGCAGTACTTC. It specifies CASSLTVGDEQYF.

The chain combines TRBV6-6 with TRBJ2-1; 8 bases align to TRBD1. Germline loops: CDR1 MNHNY, CDR2 SVGAGI (reference sequence). The trim removed 2 bases at V and 9 bases at J, leaving 9 bases unmatched. CDR3 length equals 15 residues. The CDR3: CASSYDRGRAAEQFF. CDR3 sequence (DNA): TGTGCCAGCAGTTACGACAGGGGCCGTGCTGCTGAGCAGTTCTTC.

This rearrangement joins TRBV5-1 to TRBJ2-5; 11 bases line up with TRBD1. V gave up 4 bases and J gave up 4 bases; unmatched junction bases: 3. The CDR3 is 14 amino acids. Germline lookup yields CDR1 SGHRS and CDR2 YFSETQ. The DNA for the CDR3 is TGCGCCAGCAGCCCCGGACAGGGGGCAGAGACCCAGTACTTC. Translated: CASSPGQGAETQYF.